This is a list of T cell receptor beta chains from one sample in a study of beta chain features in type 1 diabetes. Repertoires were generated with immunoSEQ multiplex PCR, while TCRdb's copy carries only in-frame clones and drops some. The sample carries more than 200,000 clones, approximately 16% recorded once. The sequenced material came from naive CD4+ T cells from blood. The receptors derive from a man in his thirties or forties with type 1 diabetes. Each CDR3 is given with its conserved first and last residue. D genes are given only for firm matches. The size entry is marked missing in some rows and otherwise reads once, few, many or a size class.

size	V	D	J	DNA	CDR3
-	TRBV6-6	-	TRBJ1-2	TGTGCCAGCAGTTACTCGGACAGCTTCTATGGCTACACCTTC	CASSYSDSFYGYTF
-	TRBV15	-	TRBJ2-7	TGTGCCACCACGGGCAGGGCGGACGAGCAGTACTTC	CATTGRADEQYF
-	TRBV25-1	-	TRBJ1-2	TGTGCCAGCAGTGAATACACCAAGGGAGGAGGCTACACCTTC	CASSEYTKGGGYTF
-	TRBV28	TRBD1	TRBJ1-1	TGTGCCAGCAGTTCCGGACAGGGAGGCGAAGCTTTCTTT	CASSSGQGGEAFF
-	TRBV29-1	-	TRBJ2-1	TGCAGCGTTGGTCCAGGGCTCGGTGAGCAGTTCTTC	CSVGPGLGEQFF
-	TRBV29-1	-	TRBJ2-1	TGCAGCGTTGAACTGCAACTGTACCCTCTAGAGCAGTTCTTC	CSVELQLYPLEQFF
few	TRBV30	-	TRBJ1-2	TGTGCCTGGAGTCCCCGAGGGTATGGCTACACCTTC	CAWSPRGYGYTF
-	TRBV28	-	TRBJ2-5	TGTGCCAGCAGTACCCCCGGGTCCGAGACCCAGTACTTC	CASSTPGSETQYF
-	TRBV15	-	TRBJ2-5	TGTGCCACCAGCCAAAATCAGGGCACTGAGACCCAGTACTTC	CATSQNQGTETQYF
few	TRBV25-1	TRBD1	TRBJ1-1	TGTGCCAGCAGTGGACTACAGGGGAGCACTGAAGCTTTCTTT	CASSGLQGSTEAFF
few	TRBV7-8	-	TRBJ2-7	TGTGCCAGCAGCTTAGCACAAAGTTACGAGCAGTACTTC	CASSLAQSYEQYF
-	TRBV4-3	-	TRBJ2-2	TGCGCCAGCAGCCAAGATCTGGGGATTCCCGGGGAGCTGTTTTTT	CASSQDLGIPGELFF
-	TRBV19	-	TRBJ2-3	TGTGCCAGTAGTATCCGGGATACGCAGTATTTT	CASSIRDTQYF
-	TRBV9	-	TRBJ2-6	TGTGCCAGCAGCGTTATAGGGACTGGGGCCAACGTCCTGACTTTC	CASSVIGTGANVLTF
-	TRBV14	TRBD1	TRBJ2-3	TGTGCCAGCCAGGACAGGGGAGCAGATACGCAGTATTTT	CASQDRGADTQYF
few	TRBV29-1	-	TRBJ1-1	TGCAGCACCCTCAGGGTGAACACTGAAGCTTTCTTT	CSTLRVNTEAFF
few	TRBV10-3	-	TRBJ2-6	TGTGCCATCAGAACAGTCTCAGGGGCCAACGTCCTGACTTTC	CAIRTVSGANVLTF
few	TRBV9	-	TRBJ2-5	TGTGCCAGCAGCTTAACCCAGGGCCGAGAGACCCAGTACTTC	CASSLTQGRETQYF
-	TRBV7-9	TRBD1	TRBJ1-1	TGTGCCAGCAGCTGGACAGGGGGGGACACTGAAGCTTTCTTT	CASSWTGGDTEAFF
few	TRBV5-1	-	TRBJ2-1	TGCGCCAGCAGCTTGGACAGTCGAACGTACAATGAGCAGTTCTTC	CASSLDSRTYNEQFF
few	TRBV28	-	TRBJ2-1	TGTGCCAGCAGTTTGTCGACAGGAACATACAATGAGCAGTTCTTC	CASSLSTGTYNEQFF
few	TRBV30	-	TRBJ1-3	TGTGCCCGTGGTATCTCTGGAAACACCATATATTTT	CARGISGNTIYF
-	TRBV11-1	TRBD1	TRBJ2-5	TGTGCCAGCAGCTTGGGGACAGGGGAAGAGACCCAGTACTTC	CASSLGTGEETQYF
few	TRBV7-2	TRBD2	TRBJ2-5	TGTGCCAGCAGCTTAGGACTAGCGGGAGTGAGAGAGACCCAGTACTTC	CASSLGLAGVRETQYF
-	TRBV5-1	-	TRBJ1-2	TGCGCCAGCAGCCTGGGGCCGGAGACTTATGGCTACACCTTC	CASSLGPETYGYTF
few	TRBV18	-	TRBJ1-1	TGTGCCAGCTCACCAATGGTGGGGGACACTGAAGCTTTCTTT	CASSPMVGDTEAFF
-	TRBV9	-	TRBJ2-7	TGTGCCAGCACCGTACTACGGGTACCCTCCGAGCAGTACTTC	CASTVLRVPSEQYF
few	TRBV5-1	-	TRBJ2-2	TGCGCCAGCAAGACTCAGACCAACACCGGGGAGCTGTTTTTT	CASKTQTNTGELFF
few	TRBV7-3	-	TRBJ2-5	TGTGCCAGCAGCTTATCCGAGACCCAGTACTTC	CASSLSETQYF
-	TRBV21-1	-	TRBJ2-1	TGTGCCAGCAGCAGTGTTGAGCGGAGTAACAATGAGCAGTTCTTC	CASSSVERSNNEQFF
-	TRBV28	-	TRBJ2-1	TGTGCCAACGCAGCGTCTCCTGGGAATGAGCAGTTCTTC	CANAASPGNEQFF
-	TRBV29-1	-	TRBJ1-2	TGCAGCGTTGAAGGGGGCTTGGGTGGCTACACCTTC	CSVEGGLGGYTF
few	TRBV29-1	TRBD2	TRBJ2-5	TGCAGCGTTGGACGTTTCGCGGGACTAGCGGGGGACCAAGAGACCCAGTACTTC	CSVGRFAGLAGDQETQYF
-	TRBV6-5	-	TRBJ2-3	TGTGCCAGCAGTGCGGGATCAGATACGCAGTATTTT	CASSAGSDTQYF
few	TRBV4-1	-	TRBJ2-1	TGCGCCAGCAGCCAAACACCTGACAGTAGCTCCTACAATGAGCAGTTCTTC	CASSQTPDSSSYNEQFF
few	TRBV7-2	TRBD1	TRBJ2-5	TGTGCCAGCAGCCAACAGGGGTCTCGGGAGACCCAGTACTTC	CASSQQGSRETQYF
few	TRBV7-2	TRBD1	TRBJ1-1	TGTGCCAGCAGCTTCGACAGGGCGAACACTGAAGCTTTCTTT	CASSFDRANTEAFF
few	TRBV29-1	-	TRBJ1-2	TGCAGCGGGGACACCTCTAACTATGGCTACACCTTC	CSGDTSNYGYTF
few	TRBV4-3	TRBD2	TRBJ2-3	TGCGCCAGCAGCGGACGGGAGGGCACAGATACGCAGTATTTT	CASSGREGTDTQYF
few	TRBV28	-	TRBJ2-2	TGTGCCAGCAAAAGACAGAACACCGGGGAGCTGTTTTTT	CASKRQNTGELFF
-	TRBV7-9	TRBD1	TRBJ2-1	TGTGCCAGCAGCTTTCAGGGACAGGCAGTGAATGAGCAGTTCTTC	CASSFQGQAVNEQFF
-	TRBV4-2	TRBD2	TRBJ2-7	TGTGCCAGCAGCCAAGATTATAGCGGGAGGAGACGCTACGAGCAGTACTTC	CASSQDYSGRRRYEQYF
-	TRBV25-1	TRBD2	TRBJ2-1	TGTGCCAGCACCCTAGCGGGAGGATCTTACAATGAGCAGTTCTTC	CASTLAGGSYNEQFF
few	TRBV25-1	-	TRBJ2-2	TGTGCCAGCAGTGAGCGACCGGGATCGACCGGGGAGCTGTTTTTT	CASSERPGSTGELFF
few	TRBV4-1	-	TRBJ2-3	TGCGCCAGCAGCCCAGTCGGTAGGAAGAACACAGATACGCAGTATTTT	CASSPVGRKNTDTQYF
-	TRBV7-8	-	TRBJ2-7	TGTGCCAGCAGCTTAGCCCGAAGGGTGTACGAGCAGTACTTC	CASSLARRVYEQYF
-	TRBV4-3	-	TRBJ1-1	TGCGCCAGCAGCCAACTGGGCACTGAAGCTTTCTTT	CASSQLGTEAFF
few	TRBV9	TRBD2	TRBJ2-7	TGTGCCAGCAGCGCGACTAGCGGACCCTACGAGCAGTACTTC	CASSATSGPYEQYF
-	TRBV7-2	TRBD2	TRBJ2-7	TGTGCCAGCAGCTTCTTGGCGGGAGGGCCCTACGAGCAGTACTTC	CASSFLAGGPYEQYF
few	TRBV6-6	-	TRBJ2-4	TGTGCCAGCAGTACGACGGTGCTAGCCAAAAACATTCAGTACTTC	CASSTTVLAKNIQYF